This T cell receptor (beta chain) was identified in a study of CD8+CD57+ T cells in acquired aplastic anemia. As for the study in general: Mean DNA quantity obtained from sorted CD4+ and CD8+ cells was 2.5 to 4 ug. Healthy donor CD4+ cell samples had a mean of roughly 10 million reads.

The CDR3 length is 14 residues. Trimming took 7 bases from V and 5 from J, leaving 17 bases between them. Germline V gives CDR1 MDHEN, CDR2 SYDVKM. CDR3 and TCR beta VDJ profiling relied on a genomic DNA template. TCRdb re-called the reads through MiXCR, storing one row per CDR3 protein. The profile covers about 110,000 distinct CDR3 sequences, with about half appearing a single time and roughly 30% taken by the ten largest. This TCR was recovered from a human donor in good health, serving as a control. The sample taken for sequencing was sorted CD4+, CD8+, or CD8+CD57+ T cells (not recorded which) from PBMCs. The chain joins TRBV28 to TRBJ1-2, with unresolved D. The CDR3 DNA is TGTGCCAGCACCCCGAGTCCGGTAGGGTATGGCTACACCTTC. Translation gives CASTPSPVGYGYTF.